The T cell receptor beta chain described here comes from a study of chemoradiotherapy in HPV16-positive cancers. Whole-study findings and limits: Candidate HPV-specific clones and E7-related TCR motifs grew in tumor during treatment.

This clone has only one observation. The antigen is unknown. Clones were read by immunoSEQ multiplex PCR, and TCRdb kept only the in-frame ones, dropping some. The sample shows 15,000 to 20,000 clones, approximately 91% of them seen only once. J lost 4 bases, V lost 8 bases, and 2 bases had no gene match. Germline V gene data show CDR1 as SNHLY and CDR2 as FYNNEI. CDR3 length equals 12 residues. The source was blood, collected from a patient who underwent chemoradiotherapy. The clonotype was recovered from a human donor with HPV-associated anogenital cancer. The V and J genes are TRBV2 and TRBJ2-5; 9 positions agree with TRBD2. CDR3 DNA: TGTGCCAGCGAGCGGGGGGCAGAGACCCAGTACTTC. This translates into CASERGAETQYF.